The source of this T cell receptor (beta chain) is a study of human T cells and chemical hapten exposure. At the level of the study: Diphenylcyclopropenone was applied weekly to patients' scalps across the roughly 24-week study.

Findings and caveats of the study: While controls formed fewer of them, expanded TCRs formed significantly more large CDR3 similarity clusters.

Indicated time point: patch test 2, 6 weeks after DPC sensitization. Sample treatment: therapeutic diphenylcyclopropenone sensitization with weekly scalp DPC. TCRdb reprocessed the RACE reads with MiXCR, giving one entry per CDR3 protein. Of 75,000 to 95,000 distinct CDR3 sequences listed, 8% to 13% were seen once; the top ten hold 2.2%. This clonotype has just a few counts. The target antigen is unknown. The sequencing used whole blood, collected in connection with sensitization to the hapten diphenylcyclopropenone (DPC). This TCR derives from a man in his forties with alopecia areata. Some clones in this sample may be carry-over from other donors' samples.

Here the CDR3 DNA reads TGTGCCAGCAGTGAGCGAACCAATCAGCCCCAGCATTTT. This sequence encodes CASSERTNQPQHF. The chain links TRBV12-3 or TRBV12-4 to TRBJ1-5, with D hard to call. CDR3 size: 13 residues. V gave up 5 bases and J gave up 3 bases, with 8 bases separating them.